Detailed here is one T cell receptor (beta chain). What this receptor recognizes is not known. The sample holds no much larger clone one base away, and base qualities are not on file. The data derive from a study of blood T cell repertoires in COVID-19 (TCRdb year 2020). As for the study more broadly: Collaborator samples came from the United States, Italy and Spain and covered acute and convalescent phases of COVID-19. Deeply sampled blood TCRbeta repertoires from subjects exposed to, actively infected with, or recovered from COVID-19 were included in the dataset. A de-identified subject ID, COVID-19 status, age in years and sex were almost always included in the sample metadata. Where HLA class I and class II types were available, the types were taken from metadata supplied by the sample provider, not from assay-based typing. The material from the prospective study consisted of cDNA or gDNA derived from T cells, B-cell-depleted T cells, or PBMCs. The repertoires were made available in a free public database intended to serve as a resource for research on the immune response to SARS-CoV-2. Samples were obtained from the ongoing ImmuneRACE study (first 160 participants) and from over 1,000 subjects provided by 6 global collaborators. Results the study describes overall, beyond this receptor: Clinical and demographic metadata were provided uncurated, with the amount varying by source and participant.

Whole blood was collected in K2EDTA tubes by collaborating institutions according to the institutions' own protocols. Collaborator samples were shipped for TCRbeta analysis as frozen whole blood, isolated PBMCs, or DNA extracted from either sample type. Inclusive of the bounding cysteine and phenylalanine, the CDR3 is 15 residues long. Just CDR3 DNA is preserved here, 45 bases in frame from base 1. V lost 4 bases and J lost 3 bases; the stretch between them is 11 bases long. As encoded in the germline V gene, CDR1 is SGHRS while CDR2 is YFSETQ. TCRbeta CDR3 regions were amplified from genomic DNA using the immunoSEQ Assay, a bias-controlled multiplex PCR. As for the original processing: Within the assay, amplification of reference gene primers was used to estimate how many nucleated cells each sample contained. To quantify the absolute abundance of each unique TCRbeta CDR3 rearrangement, sequence reads were collapsed and filtered. For each sample, productive Simpson clonality was calculated as the square root of Simpson's diversity index across productive rearrangements. TCRdb retrieved this table from immuneACCESS and kept in-frame rearrangements only. Not all clones are present; in checked studies, unresolved V genes account for under half, and no reason is known for the remainder. D and trimming were read from the DNA, whereas the V and J calls and clone size are those reported in that table. This sample is represented by some 240,000 clones; about 80% of them were singletons. The ten largest clones add up to roughly 10% of the sample.

This receptor was identified in a woman older than 75 with acute or convalescent COVID-19. This chain joins TRBV5-1 to TRBJ1-6; a weak D assignment points to TRBD1 (5 bases agree). Sequencing was carried out using peripheral blood. The DNA reads TGCGCCAGCAGCCGTGGGGGGGACTATAATTCACCCCTCCACTTT. It translates as CASSRGGDYNSPLHF.